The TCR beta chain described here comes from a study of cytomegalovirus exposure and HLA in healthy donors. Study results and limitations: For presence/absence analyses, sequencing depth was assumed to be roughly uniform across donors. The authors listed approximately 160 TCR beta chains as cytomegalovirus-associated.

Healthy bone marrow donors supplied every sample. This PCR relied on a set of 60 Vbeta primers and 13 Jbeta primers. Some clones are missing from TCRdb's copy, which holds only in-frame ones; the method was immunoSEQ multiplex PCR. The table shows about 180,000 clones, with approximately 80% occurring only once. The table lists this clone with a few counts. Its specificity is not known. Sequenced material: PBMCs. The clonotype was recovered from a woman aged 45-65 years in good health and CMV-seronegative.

The CDR3 sequence: CASSDGTGPDTQYF. In DNA, the CDR3 is TGCGCCAGCAGTGATGGGACAGGGCCAGATACGCAGTATTTT. The chain uses TRBV10-1 and TRBJ2-3; TRBD1 matches at 9 bases. J lost 4 bases, V lost 3 bases, and 2 bases had no gene match. CDR1 is WNHNN, CDR2 SYGVQD, per germline (reference sequence). This CDR3 spans 14 amino acids.